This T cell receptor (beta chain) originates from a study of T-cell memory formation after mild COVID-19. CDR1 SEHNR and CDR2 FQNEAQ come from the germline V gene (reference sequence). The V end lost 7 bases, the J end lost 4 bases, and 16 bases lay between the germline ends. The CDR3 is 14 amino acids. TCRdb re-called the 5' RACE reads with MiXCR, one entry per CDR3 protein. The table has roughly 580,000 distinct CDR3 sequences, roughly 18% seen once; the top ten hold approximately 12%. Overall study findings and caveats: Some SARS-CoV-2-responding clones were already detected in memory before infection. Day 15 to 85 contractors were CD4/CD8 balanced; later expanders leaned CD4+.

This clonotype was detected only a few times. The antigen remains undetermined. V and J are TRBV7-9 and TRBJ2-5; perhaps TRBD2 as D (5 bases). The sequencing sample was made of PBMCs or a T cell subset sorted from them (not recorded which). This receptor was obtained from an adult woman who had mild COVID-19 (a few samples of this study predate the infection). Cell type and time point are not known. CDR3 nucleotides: TGTGCCAGCACCTTGGAACTAGGCGTAGAGACCCAGTACTTC. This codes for CASTLELGVETQYF.